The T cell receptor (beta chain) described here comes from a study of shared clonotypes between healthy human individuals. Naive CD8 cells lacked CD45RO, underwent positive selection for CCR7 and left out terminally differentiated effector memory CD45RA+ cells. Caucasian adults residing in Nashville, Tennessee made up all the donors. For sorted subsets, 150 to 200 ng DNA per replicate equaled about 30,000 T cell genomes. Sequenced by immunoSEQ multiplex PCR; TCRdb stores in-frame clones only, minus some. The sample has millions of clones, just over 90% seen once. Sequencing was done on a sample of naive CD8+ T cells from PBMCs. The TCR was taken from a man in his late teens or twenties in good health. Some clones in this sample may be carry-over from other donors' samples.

As DNA, the CDR3 is TGTGCCAGCAGCCGGACTAGCGGGAGTCACGAGCAGTACTTC. As protein: CASSRTSGSHEQYF. The chain uses TRBV7-2 and TRBJ2-7, with TRBD2 matching over 13 bases. Germline CDR1 reads SGHTA; CDR2 reads FQGNSA. V was pared by 5 bases and J by 5 bases, with 3 bases of the junction left unmatched. The CDR3 covers 14 residues. Full variable domain (outside the CDR3, taken from reference TRBV7-2 and TRBJ2-7): GAGVSQSPSNKVTEKGKDVELRCDPISGHTALYWYRQSLGQGLEFLIYFQGNSAPDKSGLPSDRFSAERTGGSVSTLTIQRTQQEDSAVYLCASSRTSGSHEQYFGPGTRLTVT.